The source of this T cell receptor (beta chain) is a study of OX40 agonist ivuxolimab in advanced cancers. At the level of the study: Each dose-escalation patient presented with hepatocellular carcinoma, melanoma, renal cell or head and neck cancer. There were three patients with partial responses, one having hepatocellular carcinoma and two cutaneous melanoma. General study points: Which antigen the expanded peripheral T cells recognized is unknown. Partial responders at 0.1-3.0 mg/kg had among the lowest clonal expansion.

Data came from immunoSEQ multiplex PCR; TCRdb stores just in-frame clones and leaves some out. The sample holds tens of thousands of clones, approximately 85% seen once. A remark on this clone: Its antigen is currently unknown.

Deletions cut 0 bases from V and 7 bases from J, with 8 bases between. CDR3 length: 13 amino acids. The germline CDR1 and CDR2 sequences are SGHRS and YFSETQ. The sequences come from CD4+ or CD8+ T cells sorted from blood, collected in a trial of the OX40 agonist ivuxolimab. The source of this sequence is an adult with an advanced solid tumor such as melanoma, head and neck, liver or kidney cancer. The V and J genes are TRBV5-1 and TRBJ1-3; D remains ambiguous. The DNA for the CDR3 is TGCGCCAGCAGCTTGGGCCCGGGGAACACCATATATTTT. It encodes CASSLGPGNTIYF.